This T cell receptor (beta chain) stems from a study of T cells in Graves' hyperthyroidism and ophthalmopathy. Points from the study as a whole: The authors' 13 V-J model separated ophthalmopathy from stable hyperthyroidism.

The CDR3 regions of TCR beta were amplified from RNA transcripts. First-round RT-PCR targeting the TCR CDR3 was performed with the HTBI primer set. Each CDR3 protein is one row after TCRdb ran MiXCR on the multiplex PCR reads. The sample includes around 340,000 distinct CDR3 sequences, roughly a fifth of them seen just once. Germline V gene lookup returns CDR1 SNHLY and CDR2 FYNNEI. This CDR3 has 14 amino acids. The sample holds a few counts of this clonotype. Its antigen is unknown. The junction shows a germline mismatch at one end, possibly a read error. The V and J genes are TRBV2 and TRBJ1-5, with 11 bases identical to TRBD1. The sequenced material came from blood. This TCR was recovered from a woman aged 50 to 60 with Graves' hyperthyroidism. The CDR3 protein is CTSRTGGLNQPQHF. In nucleotides, the CDR3 is TGTACCAGCAGGACAGGGGGCCTCAATCAGCCCCAGCATTTT.